This TCR beta chain derives from a study of CD8+ T cells in alopecia areata. Findings and caveats of the study: Lesional scalp displayed greater clonality than normal scalp, most notably in alopecia totalis/universalis.

Germline-derived CDR1 and CDR2 are SGHRS and YFSETQ. CDR3 length: 16 amino acids. The trim removed 0 bases at V and 0 bases at J, leaving 4 bases unmatched. Alopecia areata patients gave lesional scalp punch biopsies and peripheral blood samples. About this clone: Its antigen is still unknown.

Extraction of RNA preceded its reverse transcription into cDNA, which served as the sequencing template. Profiling relied on immunoSEQ multiplex PCR, and the TCRdb table lists in-frame clones only, not all of them. The data show around 140,000 clones, approximately 50% seen once. The chain recombines TRBV5-1 with TRBJ2-7, with 9 bases aligning to TRBD1. The specimen comprised CD4+ T cells sorted from blood, sampled at week 0. This clonotype was obtained from a human donor with alopecia areata. The CDR3 DNA follows: TGCGCCAGCAGCTTGGGACCGGGACAGGGCTCCTACGAGCAGTACTTC. This encodes CASSLGPGQGSYEQYF.